Shown below are 24 T cell receptor beta chains from a single sample sequenced in a study of Graves' ophthalmopathy and Graves' hyperthyroidism. RNA served as the template for amplifying TCR beta CDR3 regions. HTBI-primed RT-PCR formed the first round, and a multiplex PCR formed the second. MiXCR, applied by TCRdb to the multiplex PCR reads, yields one record per CDR3 protein. The sample records 350,000 to 400,000 distinct CDR3 sequences, about 16% being singletons. Sequenced: peripheral blood. The receptors were sampled from a woman under 30 with stable Graves' hyperthyroidism.

A word on this clonotype: A much bigger clone sits one base away, suggesting this may be a read error. This rearrangement joins TRBV20-1 to TRBJ2-5; D is ambiguous. The CDR3 covers 11 residues. V lost 3 bases and J lost 3, with 5 bases in between. Germline V gives CDR1 DFQATT, CDR2 SNEGSKA (reference sequence). As DNA, the CDR3 is TGCAGTGCTAGCCTCGAAGAGACCCAGTACTTC. Translating gives CSASLEETQYF.

This clonotype was seen many times. This chain links TRBV20-1 with TRBJ2-7; tentative D call: TRBD1 (5 bases). CDR1 is DFQATT, CDR2 SNEGSKA, per germline (reference sequence). Trimming cost V 6 bases and J 2 bases, with 14 bases left between them. This CDR3 comprises 13 residues. Written as DNA, the CDR3 is TGCAGTGCCCTAACCGACAGTACCTACGAGCAGTACTTC. Translation: CSALTDSTYEQYF.

This clonotype has a handful of counts. The chain has TRBV6-2 or TRBV6-3 and TRBJ1-2, with 8 positions matching TRBD1. The V segment lost 0 bases and the J segment 3 bases; nucleotides outside the gene matches: 6. Per the germline V gene, CDR1 is MNHEY and CDR2 is SVGEGT. There are 16 residues in the CDR3. For the CDR3, the DNA is TGTGCCAGCAGTTACTCGACCGGGACAGGCTACTATGGCTACACCTTC. It is translated as CASSYSTGTGYYGYTF.

This clonotype was seen at least ten times. V and J are TRBV25-1 and TRBJ2-5; D uncertain. V dropped 2 bases and J dropped 4 bases, with 17 bases sitting between them. This CDR3 spans 16 amino acids. Germline V gene lookup returns CDR1 MGHDK and CDR2 SYGVNS. CDR3 sequence (DNA): TGTGCCAGCAGTGAACACCGGGCCCCCGGCCGAGAGACCCAGTACTTC. Translating gives CASSEHRAPGRETQYF.

This sequence joins TRBV5-1 and TRBJ1-2; 7 nucleotides line up with TRBD1. V lost 4 bases and J lost 4; bases outside the gene matches: 10. The length of the CDR3 is 15 residues. CDR1 is SGHRS and CDR2 is YFSETQ in the germline V gene. The DNA for the CDR3 is TGCGCCAGCAGCCTCCTCCGACGGGACAGCTATGGCTACACCTTC. This gives the protein CASSLLRRDSYGYTF.

The chain has TRBV19 and TRBJ1-3; TRBD1 is a possible D gene (5 bases). Trimming left V 8 bases short and J 0 bases short, with 14 bases between. CDR1 LNHDA and CDR2 SQIVND come from the germline V gene (reference sequence). The CDR3 contains 15 residues. In nucleotides, the CDR3 is TGTGCCAGTTTCTACAGGCAGAGCTCTGGAAACACCATATATTTT. Protein sequence: CASFYRQSSGNTIYF.

The J gene is TRBJ2-5, the V gene TRBV4-2, with a tentative D call TRBD2 (7 bases). The germline gives CDR1 LGHNA, CDR2 YNFKEQ. V lost 0 bases, J lost 4 bases, and 18 bases lay in between. This CDR3 has 17 amino acids. For the CDR3, the DNA is TGTGCCAGCAGCCAAGATGGGGCATGGGGAGGGGGAGAGACCCAGTACTTC. Its translation is CASSQDGAWGGGETQYF.

The table lists this clonotype with many counts. The chain combines TRBV20-1 with TRBJ1-1; a possible D gene is TRBD1 (5 bases). The CDR3 is made up of 15 amino acids. The germline V gene has CDR1 DFQATT and CDR2 SNEGSKA (reference sequence). Deletions cut 1 base from V and 1 base from J, with 13 bases between. The CDR3 region is CSARGGDAPNTEAFF. In DNA, the CDR3 is TGCAGTGCTAGAGGGGGCGACGCCCCGAACACTGAAGCTTTCTTT.

This clonotype was recorded at least ten times. The V and J genes are TRBV12-3 or TRBV12-4 and TRBJ1-5; 8 positions agree with TRBD1. The junction had 6 bases not matched to a gene; V was cut back by 5 bases and J by 6 bases. CDR3 size: 14 residues. CDR3 sequence (DNA): TGTGCCAGCAGTCCTACAGGGGGGCGTCAGCCCCAGCATTTT. It translates to CASSPTGGRQPQHF.

This clonotype was detected only a few times. The gene calls are TRBV11-3 and TRBJ1-2; D is perhaps TRBD1 (5 bases). Trimming stripped 4 bases from V and 8 bases from J, with 17 bases between. This CDR3 spans 14 amino acids. Germline V gives CDR1 SGHNT, CDR2 YENEEA. The DNA of the CDR3 is TGTGCCAGCAGCTCCGGGGGACGAGCGAAGGGCTACACCTTC. As protein: CASSSGGRAKGYTF.

This clonotype was counted at least ten times. The rearrangement joins TRBV19 to TRBJ1-5, with 9 bases identical to TRBD1. The junction had 9 bases not matched to a gene; V was cut back by 3 bases and J by 6 bases. Germline CDR1 LNHDA, CDR2 SQIVND (reference sequence). This CDR3 contains 16 residues. CDR3 region: CASSMGAGQGSQPQHF. The CDR3 nucleotides read TGTGCCAGTAGTATGGGAGCGGGACAGGGTAGTCAGCCCCAGCATTTT. The full variable domain, with the rest looked up from reference TRBV19 and TRBJ1-5, is DGGITQSPKYLFRKEGQNVTLSCEQNLNHDAMYWYRQDPGQGLRLIYYSQIVNDFQKGDIAEGYSVSREKKESFPLTVTSAQKNPTAFYLCASSMGAGQGSQPQHFGDGTRLSIL.

This clonotype was seen many times. The V gene is TRBV28, the J gene TRBJ2-7; D not certain. The CDR3 is 12 residues long. Germline values: CDR1 MDHEN, CDR2 SYDVKM. The V end lost 2 bases, the J end lost 4 bases, and 6 bases lay between the germline ends. This CDR3 reads CASSLPHYEQYF. Here the CDR3 DNA reads TGTGCCAGCAGTTTACCTCATTACGAGCAGTACTTC.

The chain joins TRBV27 to TRBJ1-1; TRBD1 matches 9 bases. V shed 7 bases, J shed 1 base, and the junction held 13 bases outside the gene matches. CDR1 and CDR2 (germline): MNHEY, SMNVEV (reference sequence). The length of the CDR3 is 17 residues. DNA of the CDR3: TGTGCCAGCAATTTCTTACAGGGGGCGAATAGGAACACTGAAGCTTTCTTT. Residues: CASNFLQGANRNTEAFF.

There are many counts of this clonotype. The junction and the germline gene differ at one end; a read error may be behind it. The CDR3 coding sequence is TGTGCTAGCAGCTCCCGGACTAAGTATGGCCAAGAGACCCAGTACTTC. This sequence encodes CASSSRTKYGQETQYF. The V call is TRBV7-7, the J call TRBJ2-5; D is perhaps TRBD2 (6 bases). The CDR3 is 16 residues long. CDR1 and CDR2 from the germline V gene are SSHAT and FNYEAQ (reference sequence).

The chain links TRBV18 to TRBJ1-1; D may be TRBD1 (6 bases). Germline CDR1 KGHSH, CDR2 LQKENI. With 6 bases removed from V and 6 bases from J, the gap between germline ends came to 17 bases. CDR3 length: 14 amino acids. DNA for the CDR3: TGTGCCAGCTCGGGACATCCTAGGGACGCTGAAGCTTTCTTT. Encoded protein: CASSGHPRDAEAFF.

This clonotype was detected ten times or more. This chain links TRBV20-1 with TRBJ1-5, with D tentatively TRBD1 (5 bases). Germline V gene data show CDR1 as DFQATT and CDR2 as SNEGSKA (reference sequence). V lost 2 bases to trimming and J lost 0 bases, with 8 bases between them. The CDR3 covers 14 residues. The CDR3 coding sequence is TGCAGTGCTAGACAGGACAATAGCAATCAGCCCCAGCATTTT. Amino acid sequence: CSARQDNSNQPQHF.

This sequence joins TRBV12-3 or TRBV12-4 and TRBJ2-7; a possible D gene is TRBD1 (6 bases). Trimming removed 6 bases from V and 2 bases from J, with 14 bases in between. CDR3 size: 14 residues. The CDR3 protein is CASSLSTGAYEQYF. The CDR3 nucleotides are TGTGCCAGCAGCCTATCGACAGGAGCCTACGAGCAGTACTTC.

The table lists this clonotype with many counts. The rearrangement links TRBV12-3 or TRBV12-4 to TRBJ2-5, with TRBD1 identical over 8 bases. The CDR3 sequence is 15 residues long. Trimming at V came to 5 bases and at J to 3 bases, leaving 8 bases not matched to a gene. The CDR3 loop reads CASSRITQGEETQYF. CDR3 in DNA: TGTGCCAGCAGTCGGATTACACAGGGGGAAGAGACCCAGTACTTC.

The rearrangement uses TRBV7-9 and TRBJ2-7; D is unclear. The CDR3 has 15 residues. Trimming removed 4 bases from V and 2 bases from J, with 15 bases in between. CDR1 is SEHNR and CDR2 is FQNEAQ in the germline V gene (reference sequence). CDR3 in amino acids: CASSSRFLGTYEQYF. Written as DNA, the CDR3 is TGTGCCAGCAGCTCCCGGTTCCTTGGGACCTACGAGCAGTACTTC.

The rearrangement joins TRBV6-1 to TRBJ1-2; 7 nucleotides line up with TRBD1. V lost 0 bases to trimming and J lost 0 bases; unmatched junction nucleotides: 1. CDR3 size: 15 residues. The germline gives CDR1 MNHNS, CDR2 SASEGT. DNA of the CDR3: TGTGCCAGCAGTGAAGCGGGACAGACTAACTATGGCTACACCTTC. This sequence encodes CASSEAGQTNYGYTF.

The J gene is TRBJ1-6, the V gene TRBV6-4; D is unclear. The germline CDR1 and CDR2 sequences are MRHNA and SNTAGT. The V end was cut by 6 bases, the J end by 8 bases, with 11 bases between. The CDR3 extends over 13 amino acids. As DNA, the CDR3 is TGTGCCAGCAGCCAGAATGGGGATTCACCCCTCCACTTT. It codes for CASSQNGDSPLHF.

This clonotype was observed at least ten times. The genes are TRBV19 and TRBJ2-7; tentatively, D is TRBD1 (5 bases). The CDR3 extends over 14 amino acids. CDR1 and CDR2 (germline): LNHDA, SQIVND (reference sequence). The V end lost 5 bases, the J end lost 2 bases, and 13 bases lay between the germline ends. The CDR3 here is CASSALTRAYEQYF. Here the CDR3 DNA reads TGTGCCAGTAGTGCCCTCACCAGGGCCTACGAGCAGTACTTC.

The sample holds many counts of this clonotype. The rearrangement uses TRBV7-8 and TRBJ1-1, with 7 positions matching TRBD1. Looked up from germline, CDR1 is SGHVS and CDR2 is FQNEAQ. The V and J ends lost 5 bases and 2 bases, in that order; junction bases with no gene match: 5. The CDR3 loop spans 14 amino acids. CDR3 nucleotide sequence: TGTGCCAGCAGCGCCCGACAGGGCAACACTGAAGCTTTCTTT. It specifies CASSARQGNTEAFF.

This clonotype was picked up a small number of times. The chain links TRBV14 to TRBJ1-2; D perhaps matches TRBD1 (5 bases). V was cut by 6 bases and J by 4 bases, with 12 bases left in between. Per the germline V gene, CDR1 is SGHDN and CDR2 is FVKESK. The CDR3 has 13 amino acids. The chain's CDR3 is CASRMTASYGYTF. The CDR3 nucleotides read TGTGCCAGCAGGATGACAGCAAGCTATGGCTACACCTTC.